One sample yielded the 21 T cell receptor beta chains listed below, sequenced in a study of ipilimumab plus nivolumab after autologous stem cell transplantation. Clones were read by immunoSEQ multiplex PCR, and TCRdb kept only the in-frame ones, dropping some. Of about 12,000 clones in the sample, approximately 70% were seen once. Specimen: PBMCs, collected in a trial of ipilimumab plus nivolumab as post-transplant consolidation. The receptor source for this set is a male donor with diffuse large B-cell lymphoma.

The gene calls are TRBV2 and TRBJ2-5; D is ambiguous. The J call may be mistaken, given a closer DNA end match to TRBJ2-7. The CDR3 spans 13 residues. Germline loops: CDR1 SNHLY, CDR2 FYNNEI. The CDR3 spells CASSEGRPYEQYF. The CDR3 DNA follows: TGTGCCAGCAGTGAAGGACGGCCGTACGAGCAGTACTTC.

The table lists this clone with a count of one. This chain connects TRBV5-1 to TRBJ1-3; D possibly corresponds to TRBD1 (5 bases). Germline V gene lookup returns CDR1 SGHRS and CDR2 YFSETQ. V gave up 4 bases and J gave up 6 bases, with 14 bases separating them. CDR3 length: 14 residues. CDR3 sequence reads: CASSPSSGTNTIYF. The CDR3 DNA reads as TGCGCCAGCAGCCCTTCCTCAGGGACAAACACCATATATTTT.

This clone has a handful of counts. This sequence joins TRBV19 and TRBJ2-7; 11 nucleotides line up with TRBD2. The CDR3 has 15 amino acids. With V trimmed by 6 bases and J by 2 bases, 6 bases remained unmatched. Germline assignment: CDR1 LNHDA and CDR2 SQIVND (reference sequence). The CDR3 DNA reads TGTGCCAGTAGCAAAACTAGCGGGAGAACCTACGAGCAGTACTTC. Translated, it gives CASSKTSGRTYEQYF.

The chain employs TRBV19 and TRBJ2-1, with 9 bases fitting TRBD2. Germline CDR1 is LNHDA and CDR2 is SQIVND (reference sequence). J was trimmed by 7 bases and V by 2 bases; bases with no gene match: 6. CDR3 length equals 15 residues. CDR3 DNA: TGTGCCAGTAGTATAAAGGGCGGGAGGGGTAATGAGCAGTTCTTC. Its protein product is CASSIKGGRGNEQFF.

J is TRBJ1-2 and V is TRBV2; unclear D gene. In germline, CDR1 is SNHLY, CDR2 FYNNEI. There are 15 residues in the CDR3. V dropped 3 bases and J dropped 8 bases, with 19 bases sitting between them. The CDR3 nucleotides are TGTGCCAGCAGTGAGGTGGGCAGGCACGGGGTAGGCTACACCTTC. Translating it yields CASSEVGRHGVGYTF.

The chain recombines TRBV4-1 with TRBJ2-5; D is unresolved. Near its end, the DNA agrees better with TRBJ2-7, so the J call may be wrong. The CDR3 is 13 amino acids. CDR1 and CDR2 from the germline V gene are MGHRA and YSYEKL. CDR3 in amino acids: CASSQVAAYEQYF. CDR3 nucleotide sequence: TGCGCCAGCAGCCAAGTCGCGGCCTACGAGCAGTACTTC.

CDR3 in amino acids: CASSGTLGTQYF. CDR3 bases: TGTGCCAGCTCCGGGACCCTAGGGACCCAGTACTTC. This chain connects TRBV19 to TRBJ2-5, with D possibly called TRBD1 or TRBD2 (5 bases each). Per the germline V gene, CDR1 is LNHDA and CDR2 is SQIVND (reference sequence). This CDR3 is built from 12 residues. V was shortened by 9 bases and J by 7 bases, with 15 bases between the two germline ends.

The rearrangement links TRBV30 to TRBJ1-2; D is ambiguous. Germline assignment: CDR1 GTSNPN and CDR2 SVGIG (reference sequence). CDR3 length: 11 residues. The V end was cut by 0 bases, the J end by 10 bases, with 9 bases between. The CDR3, as DNA: TGTGCCTGGAGTGTAGCGAGGACCTACACCTTC. It specifies CAWSVARTYTF. The full variable domain, rest sourced from reference TRBV30 and TRBJ1-2, is SQTIHQWPATLVQPVGSPLSLECTVEGTSNPNLYWYRQAAGRGLQLLFYSVGIGQISSEVPQNLSASRPQDRQFILSSKKLLLSDSGFYLCAWSVARTYTFGSGTRLTVV.

This clone was observed once. J is TRBJ2-1 and V is TRBV4-3; perhaps TRBD1 as D (5 bases). Deletions cut 0 bases from V and 4 bases from J, with 13 bases between. CDR1 is LGHNA and CDR2 is YSLEER in the germline V gene. The CDR3 is 16 residues long. This CDR3 reads CASSQDSQGLYNEQFF. CDR3 in DNA: TGCGCCAGCAGCCAAGATTCGCAGGGTCTTTACAATGAGCAGTTCTTC.

This chain connects TRBV27 to TRBJ2-3; no reliable D call. CDR3 size: 15 residues. In germline, CDR1 is MNHEY, CDR2 SMNVEV (reference sequence). V shed 8 bases and J shed 2 bases, with 17 bases lying between them. Here the CDR3 reads CASLPSYQTTDTQYF. CDR3 nucleotide sequence: TGTGCCAGCCTGCCAAGCTACCAAACCACAGATACGCAGTATTTT.

CDR3 sequence: CASNTGGLNEQFF. In DNA, the CDR3 is TGTGCCAGCAATACGGGGGGGTTAAATGAGCAGTTCTTC. V and J are TRBV2 and TRBJ2-1; 8 bases map to TRBD2. The CDR3 totals 13 residues. Germline V gene sequence: CDR1 SNHLY, CDR2 FYNNEI. The trim removed 7 bases at V and 7 bases at J, leaving 6 bases unmatched.

The V call is TRBV11-3, the J call TRBJ2-7; 8 bases match TRBD1. CDR3 length: 16 amino acids. The ends lost 5 bases at V and 0 bases at J; junction bases unmatched: 9. Germline assignment: CDR1 SGHNT and CDR2 YENEEA. CDR3 loop: CASSAGTGLSSYEQYF. In nucleotides, the CDR3 is TGTGCCAGCAGCGCCGGGACAGGACTTAGCTCCTACGAGCAGTACTTC.

The genes are TRBV4-1 and TRBJ2-7; D is unclear. The germline CDR1 and CDR2 sequences are MGHRA and YSYEKL. The V end was cut by 1 base, the J end by 0 bases, with 13 bases between. This CDR3 comprises 16 residues. In DNA, the CDR3 is TGCGCCAGCAGCCAAGTTCCGGACGGTAGCTCCTACGAGCAGTACTTC. Translating gives CASSQVPDGSSYEQYF.

The genes are TRBV15 and TRBJ2-3; D gene uncertain. V was shortened by 0 bases and J by 8 bases, with 12 bases between the two germline ends. The CDR3 loop spans 14 amino acids. CDR1 and CDR2 (germline): LNHNV, YYDKDF (reference sequence). The CDR3 DNA sequence: TGTGCCACCAGCAGAGATCTTGCCGCTCCTACGCAGTATTTT. Amino acids: CATSRDLAAPTQYF. Using reference TRBV15 and TRBJ2-3 for the parts outside the CDR3, the full variable domain is DAMVIQNPRYQVTQFGKPVTLSCSQTLNHNVMYWYQQKSSQAPKLLFHYYDKDFNNEADTPDNFQSRRPNTSFCFLDIRSPGLGDTAMYLCATSRDLAAPTQYFGPGTRLTVL.

V gene TRBV6-1 combines with J gene TRBJ2-7; no clear D gene. The CDR3 runs 10 residues. Trimming shortened V by 8 bases and J by 3 bases, and 5 bases separated the two germline ends. The germline V gene encodes CDR1 MNHNS and CDR2 SASEGT. The CDR3 DNA follows: TGTGCCAGCGGGTACTACGAGCAGTACTTC. It codes for CASGYYEQYF.

This chain joins TRBV5-1 and TRBJ2-7; D is undetermined. This CDR3 region has 14 residues. V lost 6 bases and J 6 bases, leaving 19 bases between the germline ends. Germline V gene data show CDR1 as SGHRS and CDR2 as YFSETQ. The chain's CDR3 is CASTTHPQASEQYF. The CDR3 nucleotides read TGCGCCAGCACCACCCACCCGCAGGCAAGCGAGCAGTACTTC.

The gene calls are TRBV18 and TRBJ2-7; D remains unclear. This CDR3 comprises 13 residues. The germline gives CDR1 KGHSH, CDR2 LQKENI. With 5 bases removed from V and 3 bases from J, the gap between germline ends came to 11 bases. CDR3 sequence: CASSSLESYEQYF. In DNA form, the CDR3 reads TGTGCCAGCTCATCCCTGGAAAGCTACGAGCAGTACTTC. The variable domain in full, completed from reference TRBV18 and TRBJ2-7, reads NAGVMQNPRHLVRRRGQEARLRCSPMKGHSHVYWYRQLPEEGLKFMVYLQKENIIDESGMPKERFSAEFPKEGPSILRIQQVVRGDSAAYFCASSSLESYEQYFGPGTRLTVT.

The chain joins TRBV9 to TRBJ2-2; 7 positions match TRBD1. Germline trimming cut 4 bases from V and 6 bases from J; bases unmatched to any gene: 9. From germline, CDR1 is SGDLS and CDR2 YYNGEE. CDR3 size: 15 residues. Written as DNA, the CDR3 is TGTGCCAGCAGCCTGGGACAGACGGTCTCCGGGGAGCTGTTTTTT. Residues: CASSLGQTVSGELFF.

The V and J genes are TRBV19 and TRBJ2-3; TRBD1 agrees at 8 bases. Per germline, CDR1 LNHDA and CDR2 SQIVND (reference sequence). V lost 6 bases to trimming and J lost 3 bases; unmatched junction nucleotides: 8. The CDR3 runs to 15 residues. CDR3 sequence (DNA): TGTGCCAGTAGGATCGGACAGGGCGAGACAGATACGCAGTATTTT. This codes for CASRIGQGETDTQYF.

This clone is medium-sized by share. The gene calls are TRBV4-3 and TRBJ1-2; 9 bases align to TRBD1. The CDR3 is 15 residues long. J lost 1 base, V lost 3 bases, and 3 bases had no gene match. Germline V lookup: CDR1 LGHNA, CDR2 YSLEER. CDR3 residues: CASSQDRGNNYGYTF. CDR3 sequence (DNA): TGCGCCAGCAGCCAGGACAGGGGAAATAACTATGGCTACACCTTC.

The rearrangement joins TRBV5-6 to TRBJ2-5; 7 bases align to TRBD1. The J call is doubtful: the DNA matches TRBJ2-7 better. The CDR3 is 15 residues long. Germline V lookup: CDR1 SGHDT, CDR2 YYEEEE. CDR3 sequence: CASSPGQAPRHEQYF. For the CDR3, the DNA is TGTGCCAGCAGCCCTGGACAGGCCCCGAGACACGAGCAGTACTTC.